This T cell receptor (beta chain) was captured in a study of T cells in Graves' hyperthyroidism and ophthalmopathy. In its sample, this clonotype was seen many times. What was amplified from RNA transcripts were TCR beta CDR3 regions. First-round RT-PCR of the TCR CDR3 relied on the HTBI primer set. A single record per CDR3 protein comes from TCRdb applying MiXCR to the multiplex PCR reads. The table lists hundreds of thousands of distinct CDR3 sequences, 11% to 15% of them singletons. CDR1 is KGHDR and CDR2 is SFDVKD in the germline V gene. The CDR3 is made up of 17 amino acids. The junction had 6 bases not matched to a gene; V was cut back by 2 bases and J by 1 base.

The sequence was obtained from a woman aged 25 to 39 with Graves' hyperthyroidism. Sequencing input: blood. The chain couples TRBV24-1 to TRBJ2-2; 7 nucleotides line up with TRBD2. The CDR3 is CATSDWGGRLNTGELFF. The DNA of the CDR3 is TGTGCCACCAGTGATTGGGGGGGTAGATTGAACACCGGGGAGCTGTTTTTT.